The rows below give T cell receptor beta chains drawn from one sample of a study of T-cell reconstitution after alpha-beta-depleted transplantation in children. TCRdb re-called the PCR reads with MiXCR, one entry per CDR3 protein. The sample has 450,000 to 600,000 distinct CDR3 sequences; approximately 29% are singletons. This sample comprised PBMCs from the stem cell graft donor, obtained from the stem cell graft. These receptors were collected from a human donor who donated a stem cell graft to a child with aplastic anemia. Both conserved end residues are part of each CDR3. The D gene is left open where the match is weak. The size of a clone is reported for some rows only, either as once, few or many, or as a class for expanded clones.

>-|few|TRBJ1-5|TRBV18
CASSLQTGGIQPQHF
TGTGCCAGCTCACTGCAGACCGGGGGTATTCAGCCCCAGCATTTT
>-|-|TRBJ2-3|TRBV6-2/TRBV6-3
CASSPIGQIRTDTQYF
TGTGCCAGCAGTCCTATAGGACAGATCCGCACAGATACGCAGTATTTT
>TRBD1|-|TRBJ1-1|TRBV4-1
CASSAPTGGGTEAFF
TGCGCCAGCAGCGCTCCTACAGGGGGCGGCACTGAAGCTTTCTTT
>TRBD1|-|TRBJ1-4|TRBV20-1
CSAPTLIRTGGYEKLFF
TGCAGTGCGCCGACGTTGATCCGGACAGGGGGATATGAAAAACTGTTTTTT
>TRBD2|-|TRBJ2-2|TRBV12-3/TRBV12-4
CASSLSSGPPIGELFF
TGTGCCAGCAGTTTAAGTAGCGGGCCCCCAATTGGGGAGCTGTTTTTT
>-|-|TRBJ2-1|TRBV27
CASSLSRVSGEQFF
TGTGCCAGCAGTTTAAGCAGGGTCTCGGGGGAGCAGTTCTTC
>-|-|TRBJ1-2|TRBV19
CASSSRLGMAGYTF
TGTGCCAGTAGTTCGCGACTGGGCATGGCTGGCTACACCTTC
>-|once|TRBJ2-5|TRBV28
CASSSAPEETQYF
TGTGCCAGCAGTTCGGCCCCGGAGGAGACCCAGTACTTC
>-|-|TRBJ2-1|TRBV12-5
CASGRTDASEQFF
TGTGCTAGTGGACGGACAGACGCTAGTGAGCAGTTCTTC
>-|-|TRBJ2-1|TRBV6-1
CASTRAGRSYNEQFF
TGTGCCAGCACGCGGGCGGGACGTTCCTACAATGAGCAGTTCTTC
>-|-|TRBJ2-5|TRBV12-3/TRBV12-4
CASRKGVETQYF
TGTGCCAGCAGAAAGGGCGTAGAGACCCAGTACTTC
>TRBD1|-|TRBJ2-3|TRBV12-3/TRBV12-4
CAILTGGADTQYF
TGTGCCATCCTGACAGGGGGCGCAGATACGCAGTATTTT
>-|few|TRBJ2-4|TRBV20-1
CSATQGATGVDIQYF
TGCAGTGCTACCCAAGGCGCGACGGGGGTGGACATTCAGTACTTC
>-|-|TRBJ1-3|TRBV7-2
CASSLDSNAGNTIYF
TGTGCCAGCAGCTTAGATAGCAATGCCGGAAACACCATATATTTT
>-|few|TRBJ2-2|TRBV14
CASSDRQGLNTGELFF
TGTGCCAGCAGCGACAGGCAGGGGTTGAACACCGGGGAGCTGTTTTTT
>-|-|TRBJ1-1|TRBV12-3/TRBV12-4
CASSGDSISTEAFF
TGTGCCAGCAGTGGTGACAGCATAAGCACTGAAGCTTTCTTT
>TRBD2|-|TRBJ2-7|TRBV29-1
CSVRLASSYEQYF
TGCAGCGTGCGACTAGCCAGCTCCTACGAGCAGTACTTC
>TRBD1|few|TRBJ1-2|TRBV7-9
CASSLAPGQDYTF
TGTGCCAGCAGCTTAGCGCCGGGACAGGACTACACCTTC
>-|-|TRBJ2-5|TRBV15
CATSRERTTSTLGQETQYF
TGTGCCACCAGCAGAGAGAGAACAACTTCAACGTTGGGCCAAGAGACCCAGTACTTC
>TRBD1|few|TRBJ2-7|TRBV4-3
CASSQWTGYEQYF
TGCGCCAGCAGCCAATGGACAGGCTACGAGCAGTACTTC
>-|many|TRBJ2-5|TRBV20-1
CSPKSTAHVETQYF
TGCAGTCCCAAATCGACCGCCCATGTTGAGACCCAGTACTTC